The entry below gives a single T cell receptor beta chain sequence along with its context. Its antigen is not identified. The data derive from a study of vaccination and CD4 T cells after COVID-19. Background on the study: Six males and four females, two Hispanic, made up the convalescents. Either the Pfizer-BioNTech BNT162b2 or Moderna mRNA-1273 vaccine was given as two doses.

Once obtained from cultured CD4+ T cells, the DNA was sequenced using the Oncomine TCR Beta short-read assay. The source of extracted genomic DNA was cultured CD4+ T cells. Using its own MiXCR run on the PCR reads, TCRdb lists one record per CDR3 protein. The data show some 10,000 distinct CDR3 sequences, with around 30% seen just once and 8.5% to 10% held by the top ten. The CDR3 consists of 16 residues. The germline V gene has CDR1 SGHTA and CDR2 FQGNSA. V dropped 6 bases and J dropped 4; count of bases not matched to a gene: 15. Indicated treatment: roughly 10-day PBMC culture with coronavirus spike peptide pools or control peptides (ViraFEST assay). Alongside around 9.7 IU/ml IL-2 and roughly 9.5 ug/ml peptide pools, PBMCs were cultured at 2 million to 2.5 million per well.

Sequenced material: CD4+ T cells from blood, cultured in vitro. This chain connects TRBV7-2 to TRBJ2-7; TRBD2 matches at 7 bases. The sequence was collected from a human donor who had recovered from COVID-19. CDR3 sequence: CASRRSGAGSLYEQYF. For the CDR3, the DNA is TGTGCCAGCAGGAGAAGCGGGGCGGGAAGCCTATACGAGCAGTACTTC.